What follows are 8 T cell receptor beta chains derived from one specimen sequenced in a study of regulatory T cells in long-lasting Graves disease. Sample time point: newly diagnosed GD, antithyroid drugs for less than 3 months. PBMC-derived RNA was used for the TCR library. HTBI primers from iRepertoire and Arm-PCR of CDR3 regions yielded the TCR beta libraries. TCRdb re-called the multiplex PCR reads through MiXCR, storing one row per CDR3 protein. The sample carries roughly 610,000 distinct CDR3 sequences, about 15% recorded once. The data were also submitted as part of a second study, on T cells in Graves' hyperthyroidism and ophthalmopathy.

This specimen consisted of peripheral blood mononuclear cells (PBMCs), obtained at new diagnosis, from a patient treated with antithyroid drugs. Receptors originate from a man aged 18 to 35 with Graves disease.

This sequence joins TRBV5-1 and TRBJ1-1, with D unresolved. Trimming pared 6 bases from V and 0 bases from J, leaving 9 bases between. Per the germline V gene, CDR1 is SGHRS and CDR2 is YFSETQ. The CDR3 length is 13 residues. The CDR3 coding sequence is TGCGCCAGCACGAGCAGGATGAACACTGAAGCTTTCTTT. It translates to CASTSRMNTEAFF.

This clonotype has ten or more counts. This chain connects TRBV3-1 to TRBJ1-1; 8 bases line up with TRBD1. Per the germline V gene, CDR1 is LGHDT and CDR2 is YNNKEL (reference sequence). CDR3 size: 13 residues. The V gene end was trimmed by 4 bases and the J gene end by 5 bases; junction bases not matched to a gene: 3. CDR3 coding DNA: TGTGCCAGCAGCCGACAGGGGAGGACTGAAGCTTTCTTT. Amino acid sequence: CASSRQGRTEAFF. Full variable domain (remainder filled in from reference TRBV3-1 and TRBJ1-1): DTAVSQTPKYLVTQMGNDKSIKCEQNLGHDTMYWYKQDSKKFLKIMFSYNNKELIINETVPNRFSPKSPDKAHLNLHINSLELGDSAVYFCASSRQGRTEAFFGQGTRLTVV.

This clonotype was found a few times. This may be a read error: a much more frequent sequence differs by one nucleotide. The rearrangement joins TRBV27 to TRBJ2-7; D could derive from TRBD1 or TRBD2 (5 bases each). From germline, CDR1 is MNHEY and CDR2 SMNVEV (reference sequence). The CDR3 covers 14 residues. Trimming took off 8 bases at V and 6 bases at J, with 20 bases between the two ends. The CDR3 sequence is CASVPTGPRVEQYF. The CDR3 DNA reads TGTGCCAGCGTGCCTACGGGACCTCGGGTCGAGCAGTACTTC.

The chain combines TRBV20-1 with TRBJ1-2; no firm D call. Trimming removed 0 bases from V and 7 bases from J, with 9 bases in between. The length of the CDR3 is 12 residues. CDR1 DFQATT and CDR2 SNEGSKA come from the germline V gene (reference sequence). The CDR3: CSARDPATGYTF. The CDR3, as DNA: TGCAGTGCTAGAGATCCCGCTACTGGCTACACCTTC.

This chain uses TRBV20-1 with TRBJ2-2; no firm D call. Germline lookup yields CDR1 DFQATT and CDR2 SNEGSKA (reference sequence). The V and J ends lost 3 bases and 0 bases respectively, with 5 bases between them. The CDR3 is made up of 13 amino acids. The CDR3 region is CSASGSNTGELFF. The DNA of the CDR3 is TGCAGTGCTAGCGGATCGAACACCGGGGAGCTGTTTTTT.

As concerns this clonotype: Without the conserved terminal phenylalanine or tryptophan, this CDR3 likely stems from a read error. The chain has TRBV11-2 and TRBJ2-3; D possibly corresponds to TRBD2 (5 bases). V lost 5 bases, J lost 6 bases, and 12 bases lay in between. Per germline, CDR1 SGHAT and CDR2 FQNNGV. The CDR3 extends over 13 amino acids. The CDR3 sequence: CASSHGEGDTQYS. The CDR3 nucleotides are TGTGCCAGCAGCCACGGGGAAGGGGATACGCAGTATTCT.

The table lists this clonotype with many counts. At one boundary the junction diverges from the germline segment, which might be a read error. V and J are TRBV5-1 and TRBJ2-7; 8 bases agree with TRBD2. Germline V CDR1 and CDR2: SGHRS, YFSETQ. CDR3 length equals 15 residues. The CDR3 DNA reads TGTGCCAGCAGCCTTACTAGCGGCAGAGCATACGAGCAGTACTTC. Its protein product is CASSLTSGRAYEQYF.

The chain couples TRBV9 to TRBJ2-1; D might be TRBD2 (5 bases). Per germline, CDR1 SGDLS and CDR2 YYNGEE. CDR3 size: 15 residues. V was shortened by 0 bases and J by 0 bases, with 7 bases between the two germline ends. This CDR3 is CASSVARGSYNEQFF. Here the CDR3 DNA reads TGTGCCAGCAGCGTAGCCCGGGGCTCCTACAATGAGCAGTTCTTC. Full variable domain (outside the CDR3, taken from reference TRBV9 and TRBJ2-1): DSGVTQTPKHLITATGQRVTLRCSPRSGDLSVYWYQQSLDQGLQFLIQYYNGEERAKGNILERFSAQQFPDLHSELNLSSLELGDSALYFCASSVARGSYNEQFFGPGTRLTVL.